This T cell receptor (beta chain) originates from a study of T cells in Graves' hyperthyroidism and ophthalmopathy. Study-level results: Blood also contained most expanded thyroid clonotypes above 0.001. Median prediction lead before ophthalmopathy onset was 6.5 months with the model.

The CDR3 covers 14 residues. Germline CDR1 reads GTSNPN; CDR2 reads SVGIG (reference sequence). V was clipped by 5 bases and J by 4 bases, with 17 bases between them. It was uncontrolled infection, other autoimmune disease, pregnancy or lactation that excluded patients. Amplification of TCR beta CDR3 regions was performed using RNA transcripts as template. The HTBI primer set was used in a first-round RT-PCR of the TCR CDR3. TCRdb itself ran the multiplex PCR reads through MiXCR, one entry per CDR3 protein. This table has around 620,000 distinct CDR3 sequences, roughly 46% appearing once. This clonotype was counted between two and nine times. Its specificity is not known.

The V gene is TRBV30, the J gene TRBJ2-5; D might be TRBD2 (6 bases). The receptor's source is an adult woman with Graves' disease, either hyperthyroidism or ophthalmopathy (not recorded which). The source material was peripheral blood or thyroid tissue (not recorded which). CDR3 bases: TGTGCCTGGGGATTTGGAGGGCGTCGAGAGACCCAGTACTTC. This gives the protein CAWGFGGRRETQYF. Complete variable domain (other parts from reference TRBV30 and TRBJ2-5): SQTIHQWPATLVQPVGSPLSLECTVEGTSNPNLYWYRQAAGRGLQLLFYSVGIGQISSEVPQNLSASRPQDRQFILSSKKLLLSDSGFYLCAWGFGGRRETQYFGPGTRLLVL.